Included here is one T cell receptor beta chain sequence, with context. These data are taken from a study of blood T cell repertoires in COVID-19. Study information: PBMCs, B-cell-depleted T cells, or T cells were the source of the cDNA or gDNA that made up the material.

Using immunoSEQ multiplex PCR, the repertoire was profiled, and TCRdb retains in-frame clones only, with some absent. The table has more than 300,000 clones, roughly 90% seen once. V lost 5 bases and J lost 8, with 12 bases in between. This CDR3 region has 12 residues. From germline, CDR1 is SNHLY and CDR2 FYNNEI. This receptor was obtained from a woman between 70 and 85 years old with COVID-19, enrolled during active disease. The source material was peripheral blood. This chain links TRBV2 with TRBJ1-1; D is uncertain. The CDR3 reads CASSFYGSEAFF. CDR3 sequence (DNA): TGTGCCAGCAGTTTTTACGGGTCCGAAGCTTTCTTT.